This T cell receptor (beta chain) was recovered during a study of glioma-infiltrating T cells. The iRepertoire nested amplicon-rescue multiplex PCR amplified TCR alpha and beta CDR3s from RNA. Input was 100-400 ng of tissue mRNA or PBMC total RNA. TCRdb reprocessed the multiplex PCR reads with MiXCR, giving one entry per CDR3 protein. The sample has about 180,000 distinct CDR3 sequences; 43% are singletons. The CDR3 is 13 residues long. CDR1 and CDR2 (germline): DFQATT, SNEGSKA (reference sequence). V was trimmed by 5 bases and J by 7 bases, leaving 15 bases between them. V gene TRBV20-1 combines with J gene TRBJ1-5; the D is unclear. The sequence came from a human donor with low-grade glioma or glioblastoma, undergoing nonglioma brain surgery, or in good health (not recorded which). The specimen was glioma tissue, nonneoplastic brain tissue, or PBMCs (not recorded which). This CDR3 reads CSALTGSKQPQHF. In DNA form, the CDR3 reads TGCAGTGCTTTAACGGGGAGTAAACAGCCCCAGCATTTT.